This T cell receptor (beta chain) was recovered during a study of cytomegalovirus exposure and HLA in healthy donors. Study-level background: HLA-typed donors contributed 65 million to 95 million unique TCRs, which were held in an early data release.

This PCR relied on a set of 60 Vbeta primers and 13 Jbeta primers. TCRdb's table, derived via immunoSEQ multiplex PCR, lists solely in-frame clones and lacks some. The table lists approximately 180,000 clones, around four fifths of them singletons. The germline CDR1 and CDR2 sequences are SGHAT and FQNNGV. This CDR3 contains 13 residues. Deletions cut 7 bases from V and 5 bases from J, with 15 bases between. The chain recombines TRBV11-2 with TRBJ2-7, with a possible D match to TRBD1 (6 bases). Input material: PBMCs. The origin of this receptor is a woman between 45 and 60 years old in good health and CMV-seropositive. CDR3 residues: CASNTGYLNEQYF. The CDR3 nucleotides are TGTGCCAGCAACACAGGGTATTTGAACGAGCAGTACTTC.